This T cell receptor (beta chain) was captured in a study of T cell repertoires in cytomegalovirus infection. About the study: Public TCR beta signatures indicated both CMV infection and matching HLA type. Study results and limitations: In two of eight donors, the top clonotype was HLA-C-restricted CMV-specific. Adding up the frequency of public TCR beta families identified people who carried CMV plus the relevant HLA.

This clonotype occurred many times. Its specificity is not known. The V gene's germline CDR1 is GTSNPN and CDR2 SVGIG (reference sequence). Trimming left V 0 bases short and J 0 bases short, with 4 bases between. This CDR3 has 13 residues. TCRdb itself ran the reads through MiXCR, one entry per CDR3 protein. The table shows about 210,000 distinct CDR3 sequences, with about 7% occurring only once. The chain links TRBV30 to TRBJ2-3; D call uncertain. The specimen sequenced was PBMCs. The clonotype originates from a human donor in good health (CMV status not recorded). Some clones in this sample may be carry-over from other donors' samples. The CDR3 DNA sequence: TGTGCCTGGAGTGTCTCTAGCACAGATACGCAGTATTTT. Its protein is CAWSVSSTDTQYF.